These 28 T cell receptor beta chains were all obtained from the same sample, sequenced in a study of cytotoxic CD8 clonotypes in ibrutinib-treated CLL. Assay: immunoSEQ multiplex PCR; the TCRdb copy retains only in-frame clones and omits some. This table has fewer than 300,000 clones, 70% to 80% appearing once. Material: PBMCs, obtained at disease progression, from a patient treated with ibrutinib. These receptors all come from a human donor with chronic lymphocytic leukemia.

V usage is TRBV25-1 and J usage is TRBJ1-4; TRBD1 might be the D (6 bases). V gave up 3 bases and J gave up 5 bases, with 13 bases separating them. Germline V gene lookup returns CDR1 MGHDK and CDR2 SYGVNS. CDR3 length equals 15 residues. CDR3 nucleotides: TGTGCCAGCAGTGAGCAGGGGAGCTTAAATGAAAAACTGTTTTTT. Its protein is CASSEQGSLNEKLFF.

CDR3 DNA sequence: TGTGCCAGCAGCGTAGTCGGGGGATCTGAAGCTTTCTTT. It codes for CASSVVGGSEAFF. The rearrangement uses TRBV9 and TRBJ1-1; possible D gene TRBD1, 5 bases. This CDR3 region has 13 residues. CDR1 SGDLS and CDR2 YYNGEE come from the germline V gene. Trimming left V 0 bases short and J 6 bases short, with 9 bases between.

The chain carries TRBV10-3 and TRBJ2-3, with 7 bases aligning to TRBD1. The CDR3 is made up of 14 amino acids. With 10 bases clipped from V and 2 bases from J, the junction kept 9 bases outside the gene matches. The germline V gene has CDR1 ENHRY and CDR2 SYGVKD. The CDR3 sequence is CATKGQNNTDTQYF. CDR3 coding DNA: TGTGCCACAAAGGGACAGAACAACACAGATACGCAGTATTTT.

This clone was counted only a few times. The rearrangement uses TRBV5-8 and TRBJ1-6; D is possibly TRBD1 (6 bases). Germline assignment: CDR1 SGHTS and CDR2 YDEGEE. The CDR3 consists of 16 residues. Trimming shortened V by 0 bases and J by 10 bases, and 17 bases separated the two germline ends. This CDR3 reads CASSLESGATRSPLHF. In DNA, the CDR3 is TGTGCCAGCAGCTTGGAGTCGGGGGCGACGCGCTCACCCCTCCACTTT.

This clone has a handful of counts. Here the CDR3 reads CASSQKNQPQHF. In DNA, the CDR3 is TGTGCCAGCAGCCAAAAAAATCAGCCCCAGCATTTT. The genes are TRBV4-2 and TRBJ1-5; the D is unclear. CDR1 LGHNA and CDR2 YNFKEQ come from the germline V gene. The CDR3 spans 12 residues. V lost 2 bases to trimming and J lost 4 bases, with 3 bases between them.

The rearrangement uses TRBV9 and TRBJ2-1; D ambiguous. Per germline, CDR1 SGDLS and CDR2 YYNGEE. The germline V and J ends were trimmed by 3 bases and 4 bases, with 11 bases remaining between them. This CDR3 region has 14 residues. The CDR3 nucleotides read TGTGCCAGCAGCGCCCTAGTTGGGTACAATGAGCAGTTCTTC. It codes for CASSALVGYNEQFF.

The chain has TRBV11-2 and TRBJ2-7; D might be TRBD2 (6 bases). The germline gives CDR1 SGHAT, CDR2 FQNNGV. CDR3 length: 15 amino acids. With 3 bases removed from V and 6 bases from J, the gap between germline ends came to 18 bases. CDR3 nucleotides: TGTGCCAGCAGCTTCTGGAGGGGATCCGGCGGCGAGCAGTACTTC. It encodes CASSFWRGSGGEQYF.

About this clone itself: Different DNA sequences within this sample yield the same CDR3. This sequence joins TRBV9 and TRBJ2-2, with unresolved D. V was shortened by 0 bases and J by 3 bases, with 6 bases between the two germline ends. Germline assignment: CDR1 SGDLS and CDR2 YYNGEE. This CDR3 spans 14 amino acids. CDR3 loop: CASSVDPYTGELFF. CDR3 sequence (DNA): TGTGCCAGCAGCGTAGATCCCTACACCGGGGAGCTGTTTTTT.

This clone has only a few counts. The sample holds other DNA sequences that translate to the same CDR3. The V gene is TRBV4-1, the J gene TRBJ2-1; weak D call: TRBD2 (6 bases). Germline values: CDR1 MGHRA, CDR2 YSYEKL. Trimming removed 1 base from V and 0 bases from J, with 10 bases in between. The CDR3 extends over 16 amino acids. DNA of the CDR3: TGCGCCAGCAGCCAAGGCCGGGGGAGCTCCTACAATGAGCAGTTCTTC. It is translated as CASSQGRGSSYNEQFF.

This clone has more than one count but fewer than ten. This chain uses TRBV18 with TRBJ1-6; a possible D gene is TRBD1 (5 bases). The CDR3 loop spans 14 amino acids. V lost 3 bases and J 14 bases, leaving 17 bases between the germline ends. Germline CDR1 KGHSH, CDR2 LQKENI. Here the CDR3 reads CASSPGRRDLSLHF. CDR3 nucleotide sequence: TGTGCCAGCTCACCCGGGCGCAGGGATTTGTCCCTCCACTTT.

V gene TRBV10-2 combines with J gene TRBJ2-5; weak D call: TRBD1 (5 bases). V dropped 5 bases and J dropped 1 base, with 8 bases sitting between them. From germline, CDR1 is WSHSY and CDR2 SAAADI. The CDR3 extends over 13 amino acids. The CDR3: CASSTGSQETQYF. DNA for the CDR3: TGCGCCAGCAGTACAGGTTCCCAAGAGACCCAGTACTTC.

The V call is TRBV7-9, the J call TRBJ2-7, with 8 bases aligning to TRBD1. Trimming took 5 bases from V and 4 from J; bases not matched to a gene: 10. This CDR3 comprises 15 residues. Germline CDR1 SEHNR, CDR2 FQNEAQ (reference sequence). CDR3 nucleotide sequence: TGTGCCAGCAGCCTGGAGTGGCAGGGGGCATACGAGCAGTACTTC. Translated, it gives CASSLEWQGAYEQYF.

The chain couples TRBV7-9 to TRBJ2-6; D is uncertain. The CDR3 is 18 amino acids. V shed 2 bases and J shed 1 base, with 15 bases lying between them. Germline V lookup: CDR1 SEHNR, CDR2 FQNEAQ (reference sequence). This CDR3 is CASSLIRDLPSGANVLTF. The CDR3 DNA sequence: TGTGCCAGCAGCTTAATAAGGGATCTCCCTTCTGGGGCCAACGTCCTGACTTTC.

The rearrangement uses TRBV6-5 and TRBJ2-2; D is perhaps TRBD1 (6 bases). Trimming took 8 bases from V and 4 from J, leaving 8 bases between them. Germline-derived CDR1 and CDR2 are MNHEY and SVGAGI. There are 12 residues in the CDR3. The CDR3, as DNA: TGTGCCAGCGGACAGATCACCGGGGAGCTGTTTTTT. It translates to CASGQITGELFF.

V is TRBV6-4 and J is TRBJ2-2, with D perhaps TRBD2 (7 bases). Trimming stripped 2 bases from V and 3 bases from J, with 16 bases between. CDR3 length: 17 residues. The germline V gene encodes CDR1 MRHNA and CDR2 SNTAGT. As DNA, the CDR3 is TGTGCCAGCAGTGACACGGGGGGCTTGGGGGACACCGGGGAGCTGTTTTTT. This codes for CASSDTGGLGDTGELFF.

V gene TRBV7-2 combines with J gene TRBJ2-7; no clear D. Germline V gene data show CDR1 as SGHTA and CDR2 as FQGNSA. This CDR3 is 13 amino acids long. The V and J ends lost 3 bases and 4 bases respectively, with 10 bases between them. This chain's CDR3 is CASSFKPPYEQYF. The CDR3 bases are TGTGCCAGCAGCTTCAAACCCCCGTACGAGCAGTACTTC.

This rearrangement joins TRBV7-3 to TRBJ1-2; D remains unclear. V lost 6 bases to trimming and J lost 7 bases, with 18 bases between them. Germline V CDR1 and CDR2: SGHTA, FQGTGA. CDR3 length: 14 residues. The CDR3 DNA sequence: TGTGCCAGCAGTGCCCAGGCGCCCGGAGGTGGCTACACCTTC. It translates to CASSAQAPGGGYTF.

The rearrangement links TRBV11-2 to TRBJ2-3; TRBD2 agrees at 10 bases. J lost 7 bases, V lost 5 bases, and 12 bases had no gene match. The CDR3 is 16 residues long. Germline V gene data show CDR1 as SGHAT and CDR2 as FQNNGV. This CDR3 reads CASSISSGTSENTQYF. The CDR3 nucleotides are TGTGCCAGCAGCATCTCCTCCGGGACTAGCGAAAATACGCAGTATTTT.

The chain combines TRBV4-3 with TRBJ2-4; TRBD1 matches 7 bases. Germline V gene sequence: CDR1 LGHNA, CDR2 YSLEER. V dropped 0 bases and J dropped 4; count of bases not matched to a gene: 9. This CDR3 is built from 17 residues. The CDR3 sequence is CASSQDHMGQLKNIQYF. CDR3 DNA: TGCGCCAGCAGCCAAGATCACATGGGACAGCTTAAAAACATTCAGTACTTC.

The gene calls are TRBV9 and TRBJ2-1, with TRBD2 matching 7 bases. J lost 3 bases, V lost 0 bases, and 6 bases had no gene match. The germline gives CDR1 SGDLS, CDR2 YYNGEE. The CDR3 is 16 residues long. The CDR3 protein is CASSVALRGFYNEQFF. CDR3 DNA: TGTGCCAGCAGCGTAGCTTTGCGGGGGTTCTACAATGAGCAGTTCTTC.

The chain has TRBV18 and TRBJ2-3, with 7 bases matching TRBD2. This CDR3 has 15 residues. Germline V CDR1 and CDR2: KGHSH, LQKENI. Trimming took 5 bases from V and 2 from J; bases not matched to a gene: 7. The CDR3 DNA reads TGTGCCAGCTCAAAGACTAGCTGGCTCACAGATACGCAGTATTTT. This sequence encodes CASSKTSWLTDTQYF.

The chain uses TRBV2 and TRBJ2-7, with 8 bases identical to TRBD1. The CDR3 length is 13 residues. Germline CDR1 SNHLY, CDR2 FYNNEI. V trimming: 6 bases; J trimming: 4 bases; junction bases outside the gene matches: 5. CDR3 sequence: CASSGRGLYEQYF. The CDR3, as DNA: TGTGCCAGCAGCGGCAGGGGGCTTTACGAGCAGTACTTC.

J is TRBJ1-1 and V is TRBV6-6; TRBD1 is a possible D gene (5 bases). There are 15 residues in the CDR3. Germline V gene data show CDR1 as MNHNY and CDR2 as SVGAGI (reference sequence). Deletions cut 3 bases from V and 0 bases from J, with 11 bases between. The CDR3 sequence is CASSYRTLMNTEAFF. The CDR3 nucleotides read TGTGCCAGCAGTTATAGGACACTTATGAACACTGAAGCTTTCTTT.

A few counts support this clone. CDR3 sequence reads: CASSTWTGGTNQPQHF. The CDR3 DNA sequence: TGTGCCAGTAGTACCTGGACAGGGGGGACTAATCAGCCCCAGCATTTT. The J gene is TRBJ1-5, the V gene TRBV19; 10 bases are a match to TRBD1. The CDR3 covers 16 residues. Per germline, CDR1 LNHDA and CDR2 SQIVND (reference sequence). V lost 4 bases, J lost 4 bases, and 7 bases stayed unmatched.

J is TRBJ2-7 and V is TRBV5-1; 9 bases are shared with TRBD1. The V and J ends lost 0 bases and 6 bases, in that order; junction bases with no gene match: 7. The CDR3 spans 15 residues. Looked up from germline, CDR1 is SGHRS and CDR2 is YFSETQ. The CDR3 region is CASSLVGQGYREQYF. Here the CDR3 DNA reads TGCGCCAGCAGCTTGGTGGGACAGGGATATCGCGAGCAGTACTTC. The variable domain in full, with the rest retrieved from reference TRBV5-1 and TRBJ2-7, is KAGVTQTPRYLIKTRGQQVTLSCSPISGHRSVSWYQQTPGQGLQFLFEYFSETQRNKGNFPGRFSGRQFSNSRSEMNVSTLELGDSALYLCASSLVGQGYREQYFGPGTRLTVT.

This clone was found once. The chain has TRBV4-3 and TRBJ2-7; TRBD1 matches 9 bases. CDR3 length: 14 residues. Unmatched junction bases numbered 7, after V lost 3 bases and J lost 7 bases. CDR1 and CDR2 from the germline V gene are LGHNA and YSLEER. Here the CDR3 reads CASSHAGTGTEQYF. CDR3 in DNA: TGCGCCAGCAGCCATGCCGGGACAGGGACGGAGCAGTACTTC.

This clone was counted once. V is TRBV10-3 and J is TRBJ2-1; 11 bases match TRBD2. Germline CDR1 and CDR2: ENHRY and SYGVKD. The CDR3 is 14 residues long. V dropped 10 bases and J dropped 8; count of bases not matched to a gene: 10. CDR3 coding DNA: TGTGCCACTATAGCGGGAGGGCCCGGGTATGAGCAGTTCTTC. Protein product: CATIAGGPGYEQFF.

This sequence joins TRBV19 and TRBJ2-1; D is unresolved. CDR1 and CDR2 from the germline V gene are LNHDA and SQIVND (reference sequence). This CDR3 has 12 residues. Trimming removed 3 bases at V and 8 bases at J, with 8 bases between. The chain's CDR3 is CASSMGEDEQFF. In DNA form, the CDR3 reads TGTGCCAGTAGTATGGGCGAGGATGAGCAGTTCTTC.